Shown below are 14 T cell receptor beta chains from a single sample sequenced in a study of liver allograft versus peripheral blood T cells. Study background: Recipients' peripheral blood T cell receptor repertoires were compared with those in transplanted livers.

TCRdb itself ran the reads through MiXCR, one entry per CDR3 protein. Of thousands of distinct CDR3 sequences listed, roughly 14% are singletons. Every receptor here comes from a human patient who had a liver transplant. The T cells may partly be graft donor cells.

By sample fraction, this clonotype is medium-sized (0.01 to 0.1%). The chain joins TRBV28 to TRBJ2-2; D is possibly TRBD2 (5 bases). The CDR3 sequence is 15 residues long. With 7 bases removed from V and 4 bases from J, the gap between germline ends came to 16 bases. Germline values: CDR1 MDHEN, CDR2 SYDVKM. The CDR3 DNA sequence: TGTGCCAGCATTCCCGGGGTGGGTCGCACCGGGGAGCTGTTTTTT. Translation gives CASIPGVGRTGELFF.

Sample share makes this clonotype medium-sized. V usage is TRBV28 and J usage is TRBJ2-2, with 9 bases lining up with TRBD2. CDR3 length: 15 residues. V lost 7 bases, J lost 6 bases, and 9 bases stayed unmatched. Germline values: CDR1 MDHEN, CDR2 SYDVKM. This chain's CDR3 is CASTTEQRGAGELFF. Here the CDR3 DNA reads TGTGCCAGCACGACCGAACAGCGGGGGGCCGGGGAGCTGTTTTTT.

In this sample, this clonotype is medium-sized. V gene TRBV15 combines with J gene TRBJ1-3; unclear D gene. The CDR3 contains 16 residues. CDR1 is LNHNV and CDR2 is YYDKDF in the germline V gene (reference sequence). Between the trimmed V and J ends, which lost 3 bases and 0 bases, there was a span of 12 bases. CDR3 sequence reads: CATSSRTPASGNTIYF. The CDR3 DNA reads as TGTGCCACCAGCAGCAGGACGCCAGCCTCTGGAAACACCATATATTTT.

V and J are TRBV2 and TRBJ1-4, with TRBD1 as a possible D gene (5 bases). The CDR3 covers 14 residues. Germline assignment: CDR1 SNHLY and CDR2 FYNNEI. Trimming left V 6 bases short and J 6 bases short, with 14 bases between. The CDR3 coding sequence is TGTGCCAGCAGCGCGGGGGAAGGGGATGAAAAACTGTTTTTT. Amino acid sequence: CASSAGEGDEKLFF.

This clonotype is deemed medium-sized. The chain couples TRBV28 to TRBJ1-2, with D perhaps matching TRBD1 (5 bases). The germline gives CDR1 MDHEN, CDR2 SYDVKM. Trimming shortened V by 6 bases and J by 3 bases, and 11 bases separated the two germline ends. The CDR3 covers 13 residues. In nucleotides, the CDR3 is TGTGCCAGCAGGGGGGGGAGGGACTATGGCTACACCTTC. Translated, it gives CASRGGRDYGYTF.

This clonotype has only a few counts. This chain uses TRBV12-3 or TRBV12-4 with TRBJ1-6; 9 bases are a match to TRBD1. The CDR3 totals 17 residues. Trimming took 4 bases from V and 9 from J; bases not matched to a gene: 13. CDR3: CASSSSTGTGTVSPLHF. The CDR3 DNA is TGTGCCAGCAGTTCCAGCACCGGGACAGGGACGGTTTCACCCCTCCACTTT.

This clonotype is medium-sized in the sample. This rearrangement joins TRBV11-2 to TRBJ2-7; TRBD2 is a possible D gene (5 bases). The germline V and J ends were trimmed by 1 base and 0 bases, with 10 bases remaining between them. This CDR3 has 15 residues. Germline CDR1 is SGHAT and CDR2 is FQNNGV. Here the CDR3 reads CASSLGQDFSYEQYF. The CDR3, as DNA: TGTGCCAGCAGCTTAGGGCAGGACTTCTCCTACGAGCAGTACTTC.

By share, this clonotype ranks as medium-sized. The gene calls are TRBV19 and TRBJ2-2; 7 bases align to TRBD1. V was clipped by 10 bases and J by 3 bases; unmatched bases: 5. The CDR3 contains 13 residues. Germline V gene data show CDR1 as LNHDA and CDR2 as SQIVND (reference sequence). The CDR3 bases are TGTGCCACCTGGACAGGTCACACCGGGGAGCTGTTTTTT. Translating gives CATWTGHTGELFF. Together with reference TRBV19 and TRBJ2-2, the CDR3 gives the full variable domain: DGGITQSPKYLFRKEGQNVTLSCEQNLNHDAMYWYRQDPGQGLRLIYYSQIVNDFQKGDIAEGYSVSREKKESFPLTVTSAQKNPTAFYLCATWTGHTGELFFGEGSRLTVL.

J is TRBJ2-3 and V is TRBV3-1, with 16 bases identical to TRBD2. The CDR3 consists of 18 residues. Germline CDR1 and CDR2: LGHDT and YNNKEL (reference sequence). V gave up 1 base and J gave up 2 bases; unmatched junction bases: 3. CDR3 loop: CASSQAGLAGGATDTQYF. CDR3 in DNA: TGTGCCAGCAGCCAAGCGGGACTAGCGGGGGGGGCCACAGATACGCAGTATTTT.

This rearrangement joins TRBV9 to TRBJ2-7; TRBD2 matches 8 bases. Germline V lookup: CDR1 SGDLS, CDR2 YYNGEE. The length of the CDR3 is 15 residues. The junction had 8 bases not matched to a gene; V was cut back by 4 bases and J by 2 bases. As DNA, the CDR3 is TGTGCCAGCAGCCCCCGGGGGGGGGACGCCTACGAGCAGTACTTC. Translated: CASSPRGGDAYEQYF. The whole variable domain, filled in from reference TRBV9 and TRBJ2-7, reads DSGVTQTPKHLITATGQRVTLRCSPRSGDLSVYWYQQSLDQGLQFLIQYYNGEERAKGNILERFSAQQFPDLHSELNLSSLELGDSALYFCASSPRGGDAYEQYFGPGTRLTVT.

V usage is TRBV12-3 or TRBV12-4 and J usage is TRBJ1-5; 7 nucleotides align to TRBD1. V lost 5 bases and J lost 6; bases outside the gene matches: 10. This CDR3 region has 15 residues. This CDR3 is CASSREDRAVQPQHF. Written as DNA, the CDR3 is TGTGCCAGCAGTCGAGAAGACAGGGCGGTTCAGCCCCAGCATTTT.

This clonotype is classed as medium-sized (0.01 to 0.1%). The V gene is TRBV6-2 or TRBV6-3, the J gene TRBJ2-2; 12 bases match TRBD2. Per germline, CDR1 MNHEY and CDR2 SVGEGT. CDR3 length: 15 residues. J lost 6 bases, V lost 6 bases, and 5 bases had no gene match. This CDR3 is CASRRTSGVAGELFF. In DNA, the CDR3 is TGTGCCAGCAGGAGGACTAGCGGGGTTGCCGGGGAGCTGTTTTTT.

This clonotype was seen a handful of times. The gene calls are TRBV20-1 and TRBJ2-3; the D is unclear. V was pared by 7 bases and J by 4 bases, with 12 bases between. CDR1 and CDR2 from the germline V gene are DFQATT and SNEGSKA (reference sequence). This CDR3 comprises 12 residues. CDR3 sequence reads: CSVKVFADTQYF. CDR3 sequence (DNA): TGCAGTGTCAAAGTGTTTGCAGATACGCAGTATTTT.

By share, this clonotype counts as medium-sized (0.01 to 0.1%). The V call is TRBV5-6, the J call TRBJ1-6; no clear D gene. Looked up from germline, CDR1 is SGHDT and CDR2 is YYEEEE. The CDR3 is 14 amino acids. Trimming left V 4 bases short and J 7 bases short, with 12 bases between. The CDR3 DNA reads TGTGCCAGCAGCCAGAAACCGGAGAATTCACCCCTCCACTTT. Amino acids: CASSQKPENSPLHF.